Shown below are 21 T cell receptor beta chains from a single sample sequenced in a study of blood T cell repertoires in COVID-19. Assay: immunoSEQ multiplex PCR; the TCRdb copy retains only in-frame clones and omits some. In the table there are about 270,000 clones, more than 85% of which are singletons. The material sequenced was peripheral blood. The receptors derive from a person aged 18 to 30 with COVID-19, enrolled during active disease.

The V call is TRBV6-2 or TRBV6-3, the J call TRBJ1-4; 7 bases are shared with TRBD1. CDR1 is MNHEY, CDR2 SVGEGT, per germline. The CDR3 sequence is 16 residues long. V shed 7 bases and J 3 bases; nucleotides not matched to a gene: 11. In DNA, the CDR3 is TGTGCCAGCACCCCCATCCACAGGGGATCTAATGAAAAACTGTTTTTT. Amino acids: CASTPIHRGSNEKLFF.

The V gene is TRBV6-5, the J gene TRBJ1-6, with 7 bases lining up with TRBD1. Germline CDR1 reads MNHEY; CDR2 reads SVGAGI. This CDR3 is built from 14 residues. With 6 bases clipped from V and 7 bases from J, the junction kept 6 bases outside the gene matches. The CDR3 reads CASRGDRANSPLHF. DNA of the CDR3: TGTGCCAGCAGAGGGGACAGAGCGAATTCACCCCTCCACTTT.

The V gene is TRBV6-6, the J gene TRBJ2-1; possibly TRBD1 for D (6 bases). Germline V CDR1 and CDR2: MNHNY, SVGAGI (reference sequence). CDR3 length: 13 residues. V was pared by 7 bases and J by 6 bases, with 13 bases between. The CDR3 region is CASKTGSVNEQFF. DNA for the CDR3: TGTGCCAGCAAGACAGGATCGGTCAATGAGCAGTTCTTC.

This clone turned up a few times. The chain has TRBV7-9 and TRBJ2-1; 10 bases map to TRBD2. The CDR3 is made up of 13 amino acids. V dropped 4 bases and J dropped 10; count of bases not matched to a gene: 4. CDR1 and CDR2 from the germline V gene are SEHNR and FQNEAQ (reference sequence). The CDR3: CASSSTSGAEQFF. CDR3 nucleotide sequence: TGTGCCAGCAGCTCCACTAGCGGGGCGGAGCAGTTCTTC.

This sequence joins TRBV18 and TRBJ2-5, with 11 nucleotides matching TRBD2. Germline V gene data show CDR1 as KGHSH and CDR2 as LQKENI. The trim removed 1 base at V and 2 bases at J, leaving 6 bases unmatched. This CDR3 region has 17 residues. In nucleotides, the CDR3 is TGTGCCAGCTCACCACAGGGGACTAGCGGACTACAAGAGACCCAGTACTTC. Protein product: CASSPQGTSGLQETQYF.

This clone was seen once. The chain joins TRBV29-1 to TRBJ2-7; D remains ambiguous. Per the germline V gene, CDR1 is SQVTM and CDR2 is ANQGSEA. Trimming cost V 0 bases and J 6 bases, with 12 bases left between them. The CDR3 is 13 amino acids. The CDR3 DNA sequence: TGCAGCGTTGAAGAAGTCGGAGCGACCGAGCAGTACTTC. Its protein is CSVEEVGATEQYF.

This rearrangement joins TRBV4-3 to TRBJ2-2, with a possible D match to TRBD2 (5 bases). V lost 0 bases and J 2 bases, leaving 13 bases between the germline ends. The CDR3 covers 17 residues. CDR1 is LGHNA and CDR2 is YSLEER in the germline V gene. DNA for the CDR3: TGCGCCAGCAGCCAAGATGGGGAGATAGGAAACACCGGGGAGCTGTTTTTT. Translation gives CASSQDGEIGNTGELFF.

This chain joins TRBV4-1 and TRBJ2-6; 8 bases line up with TRBD2. CDR1 MGHRA and CDR2 YSYEKL come from the germline V gene. The CDR3 is 20 residues long. Unmatched junction bases numbered 11, after V lost 1 base and J lost 0 bases. DNA for the CDR3: TGCGCCAGCAGCCAAGCGCGCCGCTTTAGCGGGGACTCTGGGGCCAACGTCCTGACTTTC. This gives the protein CASSQARRFSGDSGANVLTF.

The chain joins TRBV5-4 to TRBJ2-5; no definite D call. This CDR3 has 12 residues. Trimming left V 0 bases short and J 5 bases short, with 5 bases between. Germline V gene sequence: CDR1 SGHNT, CDR2 YYREEE (reference sequence). The CDR3 DNA follows: TGTGCCAGCAGCTTGGTCGGGGAGACCCAGTACTTC. Translation: CASSLVGETQYF.

The V and J genes are TRBV4-1 and TRBJ2-1; possible D gene TRBD2, 6 bases. There are 19 residues in the CDR3. CDR1 MGHRA and CDR2 YSYEKL come from the germline V gene. V lost 1 base, J lost 0 bases, and 19 bases lay in between. The CDR3: CASSQAFKRDLYSYNEQFF. CDR3 DNA: TGCGCCAGCAGCCAAGCTTTCAAACGGGACTTATACTCCTACAATGAGCAGTTCTTC.

This chain joins TRBV7-9 and TRBJ1-1, with no clear D. The CDR3 contains 13 residues. Germline CDR1 SEHNR, CDR2 FQNEAQ (reference sequence). Trimming took off 4 bases at V and 3 bases at J, with 9 bases between the two ends. CDR3 loop: CASSSQRDTEAFF. The CDR3 nucleotides are TGTGCCAGCAGCTCCCAGCGGGACACTGAAGCTTTCTTT.

The chain's CDR3 is CASSYSRESQETQYF. CDR3 sequence (DNA): TGTGCCAGCAGTTACTCTCGAGAGAGCCAAGAGACCCAGTACTTC. The V gene is TRBV6-5, the J gene TRBJ2-5, with D uncertain. Trimming took 0 bases from V and 1 from J, leaving 9 bases between them. Germline CDR1 and CDR2: MNHEY and SVGAGI. CDR3 length: 15 residues.

The V and J genes are TRBV5-5 and TRBJ2-7; 9 positions agree with TRBD2. The CDR3 sequence is 14 residues long. Trimming at V came to 4 bases and at J to 3 bases, leaving 5 bases not matched to a gene. Germline-derived CDR1 and CDR2 are SGHKS and YYEKEE (reference sequence). CDR3 in amino acids: CASSLTSGNYEQYF. CDR3 bases: TGTGCCAGCAGCCTGACTAGCGGCAACTACGAGCAGTACTTC.

The J gene is TRBJ2-1, the V gene TRBV18; 7 bases line up with TRBD2. Germline CDR1 KGHSH, CDR2 LQKENI. The CDR3 runs 15 residues. With V trimmed by 0 bases and J by 8 bases, 7 bases remained unmatched. The chain's CDR3 is CASSPPVVAGHEQFF. For the CDR3, the DNA is TGTGCCAGCTCACCACCGGTAGTAGCGGGCCATGAGCAGTTCTTC.

This clone appeared a single time. CDR3 residues: CASSLRIADYEQYF. The CDR3 DNA sequence: TGTGCCAGCAGCTTAAGGATAGCGGACTACGAGCAGTACTTC. The chain combines TRBV7-2 with TRBJ2-7; possibly TRBD2 for D (6 bases). CDR3 size: 14 residues. Trimming removed 2 bases from V and 3 bases from J, with 11 bases in between. Germline V CDR1 and CDR2: SGHTA, FQGNSA.

The gene calls are TRBV19 and TRBJ2-7; a possible D gene is TRBD1 (6 bases). Germline V gene sequence: CDR1 LNHDA, CDR2 SQIVND (reference sequence). V shed 5 bases and J shed 7 bases, with 27 bases lying between them. The CDR3 spans 17 residues. The CDR3 here is CASSPLSWGHASSEQYF. Written as DNA, the CDR3 is TGTGCCAGTAGTCCTCTCTCATGGGGACACGCGTCCTCGGAGCAGTACTTC.

In DNA, the CDR3 is TGTGCCAGCAGCCCAGCGGGAGTTGGGTACAATGAGCAGTTCTTC. The encoded protein is CASSPAGVGYNEQFF. The rearrangement uses TRBV7-9 and TRBJ2-1, with TRBD2 identical over 8 bases. Trimming removed 5 bases from V and 4 bases from J; junction bases left unmatched: 7. Germline V gene lookup returns CDR1 SEHNR and CDR2 FQNEAQ (reference sequence). The CDR3 length is 15 residues.

This clone was seen only once. The chain couples TRBV6-1 to TRBJ1-1; D is uncertain. V was shortened by 1 base and J by 4 bases, with 16 bases between the two germline ends. Germline-derived CDR1 and CDR2 are MNHNS and SASEGT. The CDR3 covers 16 residues. The chain's CDR3 is CASSEGVHMGATEAFF. The CDR3 DNA follows: TGTGCCAGCAGTGAAGGGGTTCACATGGGAGCCACTGAAGCTTTCTTT.

The rearrangement uses TRBV7-9 and TRBJ2-3; 15 bases are a match to TRBD2. V was clipped by 4 bases and J by 6 bases; unmatched bases: 5. Germline CDR1 is SEHNR and CDR2 is FQNEAQ (reference sequence). The CDR3 runs to 16 residues. CDR3 loop: CASSYGLAGGQDTQYF. The DNA for the CDR3 is TGTGCCAGCAGCTACGGACTAGCGGGAGGGCAGGATACGCAGTATTTT.

Only a few counts were recorded for this clone. This chain links TRBV6-5 with TRBJ2-1; TRBD2 aligns across 10 bases. Germline V lookup: CDR1 MNHEY, CDR2 SVGAGI. The V segment lost 5 bases and the J segment 9 bases; nucleotides outside the gene matches: 10. The CDR3 covers 15 residues. Here the CDR3 DNA reads TGTGCCAGCAGTCCCCTAGCGGGAGTTGGGCTTGAGCAGTTCTTC. It encodes CASSPLAGVGLEQFF.

The chain has TRBV18 and TRBJ1-4; D is unresolved. Germline loops: CDR1 KGHSH, CDR2 LQKENI. The CDR3 loop spans 14 amino acids. Trimming stripped 2 bases from V and 2 bases from J, with 6 bases between. The CDR3 sequence is CASSPGRTNEKLFF. The CDR3 DNA reads TGTGCCAGCTCACCAGGGAGGACTAATGAAAAACTGTTTTTT.